This T cell receptor beta chain stems from a study of shared clonotypes between healthy human individuals. Comments on this clone: Its antigen remains unidentified.

General study points: Generation probabilities were higher for clonotypes shared across all four sorted-subset donors than for unshared ones. Inspection by rarefaction showed sorted-subset sequencing to be incomplete despite large depth. Clonotypes that were shared across a handful of donors made up 4.5% to 5% of naive CD4 clonotypes.

All donors were healthy HIV-negative adults lacking recent acute infections or vaccinations. The CDR3 loop spans 16 amino acids. The V segment lost 4 bases and the J segment 0 bases; nucleotides outside the gene matches: 5. Germline V gives CDR1 SGDLS, CDR2 YYNGEE. Clones were read by immunoSEQ multiplex PCR, and TCRdb kept only the in-frame ones, dropping some. Altogether approximately 2.5 million clones are present, approximately 94% being singletons, with the ten largest covering roughly 0.39%. The V gene is TRBV9, the J gene TRBJ2-1, with 9 nucleotides matching TRBD2. The sequence was collected from a man between 18 and 35 years old in good health. Some clones in this sample may be carry-over from other donors' samples. The sequencing sample was made of naive CD4+ T cells from PBMCs. Noted subset: CD45RA+ positively selected. CDR3 nucleotides: TGTGCCAGCAGCCCCTATAGCGGGAGCTCCTACAATGAGCAGTTCTTC. This encodes CASSPYSGSSYNEQFF.